This T cell receptor (beta chain) derives from a study of cytomegalovirus exposure and HLA in healthy donors. Regarding the study as a whole: Common viral pathogens seemed, in a later analysis, to connect with several of the most significant clusters. In a later analysis, TCR beta V- and J-gene trimming was associated with a missense DCLRE1C variant. Reported findings show TCR beta sequences accurately forecast HLA-A and HLA-B alleles in most subjects.

The PCR employed 60 Vbeta primers together with 13 Jbeta primers. Repertoires were generated with immunoSEQ multiplex PCR, while TCRdb's copy carries only in-frame clones and drops some. The sample records 100,000 to 150,000 clones, around 8.5% being singletons. To note about this clone: Its antigen is not known.

The V gene lost 0 bases and the J gene lost 0 bases, with 10 bases spanning the gap. The CDR3 contains 16 residues. Germline V gene sequence: CDR1 SGHRS, CDR2 YFSETQ. The sample comprised PBMCs. This sequence was found in a man between 35 and 55 years old in good health and CMV-seronegative. The chain has TRBV5-1 and TRBJ1-3, with D unresolved. CDR3 protein: CASSLDLMASGNTIYF. In nucleotides, the CDR3 is TGCGCCAGCAGCTTGGACCTGATGGCCTCTGGAAACACCATATATTTT.